This entry lists 3 T cell receptor beta chains sequenced from one sample in a study of OX40 agonist ivuxolimab in advanced cancers. Sequencing was performed with immunoSEQ multiplex PCR; in TCRdb, only in-frame clones are kept and a portion is missing. The table records 70,000 to 95,000 clones, more than 85% of them present only once. The sample was CD4+ or CD8+ T cells sorted from blood, taken in a trial of the OX40 agonist ivuxolimab. The receptors here all came from an adult with an advanced solid tumor such as melanoma, head and neck, liver or kidney cancer.

With respect to this clone: Other nucleotide sequences from this sample produce the same CDR3. The chain links TRBV28 to TRBJ2-1; D is possibly TRBD2 (6 bases). The germline gives CDR1 MDHEN, CDR2 SYDVKM. CDR3 length: 12 residues. The V gene lost 2 bases and the J gene lost 12 bases, with 11 bases spanning the gap. As DNA, the CDR3 is TGTGCCAGCAGTTTACGGACTATCGGGCAGTTCTTC. Its translation: CASSLRTIGQFF.

The chain carries TRBV27 and TRBJ2-5; 11 positions agree with TRBD2. Trimming cost V 3 bases and J 5 bases; bases outside gene matches: 5. Looked up from germline, CDR1 is MNHEY and CDR2 is SMNVEV (reference sequence). The length of the CDR3 is 15 residues. The CDR3 spells CASSFLAGGVETQYF. As DNA, the CDR3 is TGTGCCAGCAGTTTCCTAGCGGGAGGAGTGGAGACCCAGTACTTC.

On this clone itself: This CDR3 is also generated by other DNA sequences in the sample. The chain has TRBV5-4 and TRBJ2-3; TRBD2 agrees at 11 bases. CDR3 length equals 16 residues. With V trimmed by 2 bases and J by 0 bases, 2 bases remained unmatched. Germline values: CDR1 SGHNT, CDR2 YYREEE (reference sequence). CDR3 residues: CASSFRTSGSTDTQYF. CDR3 coding DNA: TGTGCCAGCAGCTTTAGGACTAGCGGGAGCACAGATACGCAGTATTTT.